This passage covers 20 T cell receptor beta chains from one sample sequenced in a study of cytomegalovirus exposure and HLA in healthy donors. The study ran its PCR with 60 Vbeta and 13 Jbeta primers. The method was immunoSEQ multiplex PCR; TCRdb's version includes in-frame clones alone and lacks a portion of them. The table has fewer than 350,000 clones, around 90% seen once; the top ten hold about 2.5%. The material sequenced was PBMCs. Receptors originate from a woman aged 18-29 years in good health and CMV-seronegative.

The V and J genes are TRBV9 and TRBJ1-6; unclear D gene. The CDR3 runs 15 residues. In germline, CDR1 is SGDLS, CDR2 YYNGEE. Trimming took off 0 bases at V and 3 bases at J, with 7 bases between the two ends. This chain's CDR3 is CASSVVGNYNSPLHF. The CDR3 DNA is TGTGCCAGCAGCGTAGTTGGCAACTATAATTCACCCCTCCACTTT. Full variable domain (remainder filled in from reference TRBV9 and TRBJ1-6): DSGVTQTPKHLITATGQRVTLRCSPRSGDLSVYWYQQSLDQGLQFLIQYYNGEERAKGNILERFSAQQFPDLHSELNLSSLELGDSALYFCASSVVGNYNSPLHFGNGTRLTVT.

The CDR3 reads CASSVVPSGAGEQYF. The CDR3 DNA is TGTGCCAGCAGCGTAGTCCCTAGCGGGGCCGGAGAGCAGTACTTC. The chain joins TRBV9 to TRBJ2-5; the match to TRBD2 covers 9 bases. The V gene end was trimmed by 0 bases and the J gene end by 11 bases; junction bases not matched to a gene: 11. Looked up from germline, CDR1 is SGDLS and CDR2 is YYNGEE. This CDR3 region has 15 residues.

This clone has only a few counts. DNA for the CDR3: TGTGCCAGCAGCCGGGACAGCCTTTCACCCCTCCACTTT. Its translation: CASSRDSLSPLHF. The rearrangement uses TRBV7-9 and TRBJ1-6; 7 bases are shared with TRBD1. This CDR3 comprises 13 residues. CDR1 is SEHNR and CDR2 is FQNEAQ in the germline V gene (reference sequence). Trimming took 5 bases from V and 9 from J; bases not matched to a gene: 4.

The chain carries TRBV27 and TRBJ1-4, with a tentative D call TRBD1 (6 bases). The CDR3 length is 14 residues. The V and J ends lost 3 bases and 4 bases respectively, with 9 bases between them. Looked up from germline, CDR1 is MNHEY and CDR2 is SMNVEV (reference sequence). CDR3 sequence reads: CASSLQGINEKLFF. DNA of the CDR3: TGTGCCAGCAGTTTGCAGGGGATTAATGAAAAACTGTTTTTT.

J is TRBJ1-2 and V is TRBV7-3, with D possibly matching TRBD1 (6 bases). V dropped 6 bases and J dropped 6 bases, with 14 bases sitting between them. Germline V gene sequence: CDR1 SGHTA, CDR2 FQGTGA. There are 13 residues in the CDR3. CDR3 in DNA: TGTGCCAGCAGTCCGACGGGGGGCGATGGCTACACCTTC. Its protein is CASSPTGGDGYTF.

The CDR3 DNA reads TGCACCAGCAGCCAAGATCGGGGAGACTACGAGCAGTACTTC. This encodes CTSSQDRGDYEQYF. V usage is TRBV1 and J usage is TRBJ2-7; the table gives TRBD2 as D, unverified against the DNA. TRBV1 is annotated as a pseudogene. The CDR3 contains 14 residues.

This clone came up once. This chain joins TRBV5-5 and TRBJ2-7, with a weak D call TRBD1 (5 bases). The CDR3 has 14 amino acids. V was clipped by 3 bases and J by 4 bases, with 14 bases between them. Germline values: CDR1 SGHKS, CDR2 YYEKEE (reference sequence). Written as DNA, the CDR3 is TGTGCCAGCAGCTCCTTGGGCAGGGAATACGAGCAGTACTTC. This codes for CASSSLGREYEQYF.

V is TRBV14 and J is TRBJ2-7, with TRBD1 matching 10 bases. The CDR3 is 14 residues long. Trimming at V came to 4 bases and at J to 5 bases, leaving 5 bases not matched to a gene. CDR1 and CDR2 from the germline V gene are SGHDN and FVKESK. CDR3 sequence: CASSPRTGGNEQYF. The CDR3 DNA is TGTGCCAGCAGCCCACGGACAGGGGGAAACGAGCAGTACTTC.

In this sample, this clone turned up a few times. The V call is TRBV5-6, the J call TRBJ1-6; D not certain. This CDR3 region has 14 residues. V was pared by 5 bases and J by 5 bases, with 11 bases between. Germline-derived CDR1 and CDR2 are SGHDT and YYEEEE. The CDR3 sequence: CASSSGGDNSPLHF. For the CDR3, the DNA is TGTGCCAGCAGTAGTGGCGGGGATAATTCACCCCTCCACTTT.

The V and J genes are TRBV29-1 and TRBJ2-5, with TRBD1 matching 8 bases. Germline V gives CDR1 SQVTM, CDR2 ANQGSEA. The CDR3 covers 16 residues. After removal of 5 bases from V and 5 bases from J, the junction contained 16 bases not matched to a gene. The CDR3 DNA reads TGCAGCGTTCCGTTTAGATATGGACAGGGTGGGGAGACCCAGTACTTC. Amino acids: CSVPFRYGQGGETQYF.

The chain links TRBV19 to TRBJ1-2, with 7 bases fitting TRBD1. The CDR3 is 15 residues long. The V segment lost 4 bases and the J segment 7 bases; nucleotides outside the gene matches: 12. Germline V gives CDR1 LNHDA, CDR2 SQIVND (reference sequence). The CDR3 here is CASSNDRAPHPGYTF. The CDR3 DNA reads TGTGCCAGTAGTAACGACAGGGCACCCCATCCTGGCTACACCTTC.

This chain links TRBV30 with TRBJ2-4; D ambiguous. Germline values: CDR1 GTSNPN, CDR2 SVGIG (reference sequence). Trimming removed 2 bases at V and 8 bases at J, with 7 bases between. This CDR3 has 11 amino acids. The CDR3 coding sequence is TGTGCCTGGAGTTGGAGTGACATTCAGTACTTC. This gives the protein CAWSWSDIQYF. The complete variable domain, with remaining parts taken from reference TRBV30 and TRBJ2-4, reads SQTIHQWPATLVQPVGSPLSLECTVEGTSNPNLYWYRQAAGRGLQLLFYSVGIGQISSEVPQNLSASRPQDRQFILSSKKLLLSDSGFYLCAWSWSDIQYFGAGTRLSVL.

V is TRBV15 and J is TRBJ2-6; 8 positions agree with TRBD2. Germline V gene sequence: CDR1 LNHNV, CDR2 YYDKDF (reference sequence). V trimming: 5 bases; J trimming: 0 bases; junction bases outside the gene matches: 0. The CDR3 runs to 15 residues. The CDR3 DNA sequence: TGTGCCACCAGCGCGGGGGGCTCTGGGGCCAACGTCCTGACTTTC. Translated: CATSAGGSGANVLTF.

The chain is built from TRBV9 and TRBJ2-1; D might be TRBD1 (6 bases). Between the trimmed V and J ends, which lost 6 bases and 0 bases, there was a span of 13 bases. This CDR3 has 15 residues. In germline, CDR1 is SGDLS, CDR2 YYNGEE. As DNA, the CDR3 is TGTGCCAGCAACAGGGATGCCGGCTCCTACAATGAGCAGTTCTTC. This encodes CASNRDAGSYNEQFF. Filled out from reference TRBV9 and TRBJ2-1, the complete variable domain reads DSGVTQTPKHLITATGQRVTLRCSPRSGDLSVYWYQQSLDQGLQFLIQYYNGEERAKGNILERFSAQQFPDLHSELNLSSLELGDSALYFCASNRDAGSYNEQFFGPGTRLTVL.

The chain carries TRBV27 and TRBJ1-2; D is perhaps TRBD1 (6 bases). Germline V gene lookup returns CDR1 MNHEY and CDR2 SMNVEV (reference sequence). This CDR3 contains 15 residues. Trimming cost V 8 bases and J 5 bases, with 21 bases left between them. Written as DNA, the CDR3 is TGTGCCAGCCGGCCGGGGGGCGGAGACCTTTATGGCTACACCTTC. Translation: CASRPGGGDLYGYTF.

This clone appeared once. The chain combines TRBV12-5 with TRBJ1-2; D unresolved. The germline gives CDR1 LGHNT, CDR2 FRNRAP. Trimming took off 2 bases at V and 4 bases at J, with 23 bases between the two ends. The CDR3 runs to 18 residues. The CDR3 reads CASGLKPRSRSAPYGYTF. The CDR3, as DNA: TGTGCTAGTGGTTTGAAACCAAGGAGCCGAAGCGCGCCCTATGGCTACACCTTC.

The V call is TRBV9, the J call TRBJ2-1; TRBD2 matches at 12 bases. The CDR3 totals 16 residues. Trimming cost V 4 bases and J 1 base; bases outside gene matches: 3. Germline lookup yields CDR1 SGDLS and CDR2 YYNGEE. The CDR3 here is CASSTTSGGSYNEQFF. As DNA, the CDR3 is TGTGCCAGCAGCACGACTAGCGGGGGATCCTACAATGAGCAGTTCTTC.

V gene TRBV14 combines with J gene TRBJ2-2; 11 positions agree with TRBD1. The CDR3 totals 15 residues. CDR1 SGHDN and CDR2 FVKESK come from the germline V gene. The trim removed 6 bases at V and 4 bases at J, leaving 4 bases unmatched. This CDR3 is CASRSGQGGTGELFF. The DNA for the CDR3 is TGTGCCAGCAGATCGGGACAGGGGGGCACCGGGGAGCTGTTTTTT. Supplemented by reference TRBV14 and TRBJ2-2, the full variable domain reads EAGVTQFPSHSVIEKGQTVTLRCDPISGHDNLYWYRRVMGKEIKFLLHFVKESKQDESGMPNNRFLAERTGGTYSTLKVQPAELEDSGVYFCASRSGQGGTGELFFGEGSRLTVL.

In its sample, this clone was seen a few times. The chain uses TRBV5-4 and TRBJ2-1; 8 bases are a match to TRBD2. The CDR3 contains 15 residues. Germline V CDR1 and CDR2: SGHNT, YYREEE (reference sequence). The ends lost 0 bases at V and 6 bases at J; junction bases unmatched: 5. CDR3 bases: TGTGCCAGCAGCTTGGACCAGCGGGGGACCAATGAGCAGTTCTTC. Its translation is CASSLDQRGTNEQFF.

The CDR3 sequence: CASSLGTGYYNEQFF. CDR3 nucleotides: TGTGCCAGCAGCTTAGGAACAGGTTACTACAATGAGCAGTTCTTC. The V and J genes are TRBV7-2 and TRBJ2-1; weak D call: TRBD1 (5 bases). The V and J ends lost 1 base and 3 bases respectively, with 10 bases between them. The CDR3 loop spans 15 amino acids. Germline V gene data show CDR1 as SGHTA and CDR2 as FQGNSA.